This entry lists 20 T cell receptor beta chains sequenced from one sample in a study of T cell responses to AZD1222 COVID-19 vaccine. Produced via immunoSEQ multiplex PCR; TCRdb's table is partial and in-frame only. This table holds 100,000 or so clones, 87% found once. Specimen: peripheral blood, collected on day 0 of AZD1222 vaccination. Receptors originate from an adult in good health.

The rearrangement joins TRBV18 to TRBJ2-7, with TRBD1 identical over 9 bases. Trimming at V came to 3 bases and at J to 10 bases, leaving 7 bases not matched to a gene. Germline-derived CDR1 and CDR2 are KGHSH and LQKENI. The CDR3 sequence is 13 residues long. The DNA for the CDR3 is TGTGCCAGCTCACCGTCCCGGGACAGGGATCAGTACTTC. Its protein product is CASSPSRDRDQYF.

The chain has TRBV7-9 and TRBJ1-4; D gene ambiguous. The V and J ends lost 1 base and 13 bases respectively, with 10 bases between them. The CDR3 length is 12 residues. Germline assignment: CDR1 SEHNR and CDR2 FQNEAQ (reference sequence). CDR3 amino acids: CASSLGDRPLFF. CDR3 nucleotide sequence: TGTGCCAGCAGCTTAGGTGACCGACCACTGTTTTTT.

V is TRBV15 and J is TRBJ1-5; maybe TRBD1 (5 bases). The CDR3 runs 15 residues. V was cut by 5 bases and J by 3 bases, with 14 bases left in between. CDR1 and CDR2 (germline): LNHNV, YYDKDF (reference sequence). CDR3 sequence reads: CATSVRQIINQPQHF. CDR3 nucleotides: TGTGCCACCAGCGTGCGACAGATCATCAATCAGCCCCAGCATTTT.

The chain is built from TRBV11-2 and TRBJ1-1, with D tentatively TRBD1 (5 bases). V lost 3 bases and J 1 base, leaving 12 bases between the germline ends. CDR3 length: 15 amino acids. Germline CDR1 reads SGHAT; CDR2 reads FQNNGV. CDR3 nucleotides: TGTGCCAGCAGCTTTCCTGAGAGGGGGAACACTGAAGCTTTCTTT. It encodes CASSFPERGNTEAFF.

This clone was seen a single time. The chain carries TRBV18 and TRBJ2-7; TRBD2 might be the D (5 bases). CDR1 is KGHSH and CDR2 is LQKENI in the germline V gene. The length of the CDR3 is 12 residues. Between the trimmed V and J ends, which lost 5 bases and 3 bases, there was a span of 8 bases. CDR3 region: CASSGSLYEQYF. The CDR3 DNA reads as TGTGCCAGCTCAGGGAGCCTCTACGAGCAGTACTTC.

The chain recombines TRBV5-5 with TRBJ2-4; tentatively, D is TRBD2 (5 bases). Between the trimmed V and J ends, which lost 4 bases and 0 bases, there was a span of 23 bases. The CDR3 spans 19 residues. Germline V lookup: CDR1 SGHKS, CDR2 YYEKEE (reference sequence). Written as DNA, the CDR3 is TGTGCCAGCAGCCCCGAGGGCAGACTCCCGTCACTAGCCAAAAACATTCAGTACTTC. This translates into CASSPEGRLPSLAKNIQYF.

This clone was detected only a few times. The chain couples TRBV6-5 to TRBJ1-2, with TRBD1 matching over 12 bases. This CDR3 spans 13 amino acids. V was pared by 5 bases and J by 8 bases, with 3 bases of the junction left unmatched. Germline values: CDR1 MNHEY, CDR2 SVGAGI. This CDR3 reads CASSPGTGGGYTF. In DNA, the CDR3 is TGTGCCAGCAGTCCCGGGACAGGGGGCGGCTACACCTTC.

The chain uses TRBV3-1 (or the pseudogene TRBV3-2) and TRBJ1-4; 8 bases agree with TRBD1. This CDR3 is 15 amino acids long. Germline lookup yields CDR1 LGHDT and CDR2 YNNKEL (reference sequence). V dropped 5 bases and J dropped 3; count of bases not matched to a gene: 5. The chain's CDR3 is CASSDTGGPNEKLFF. The CDR3 DNA sequence: TGTGCCAGCAGCGATACAGGGGGGCCTAATGAAAAACTGTTTTTT.

This chain links TRBV24-1 with TRBJ2-3, with D perhaps being TRBD1 or TRBD2 (5 bases each). This CDR3 spans 14 amino acids. Germline-derived CDR1 and CDR2 are KGHDR and SFDVKD. The V gene lost 7 bases and the J gene lost 3 bases, with 13 bases spanning the gap. As DNA, the CDR3 is TGTGCCACCAGAACAGGAGGACGGACAGATACGCAGTATTTT. Translating it yields CATRTGGRTDTQYF.

The V call is TRBV11-2, the J call TRBJ2-5; no definite D call. The V gene lost 1 base and the J gene lost 3 bases, with 9 bases spanning the gap. This CDR3 contains 14 residues. Germline lookup yields CDR1 SGHAT and CDR2 FQNNGV. The CDR3 coding sequence is TGTGCCAGCAGCTTAGGGACCTACGAAGAGACCCAGTACTTC. Protein: CASSLGTYEETQYF.

This sequence joins TRBV5-1 and TRBJ2-7, with D perhaps TRBD2 (5 bases). Trimming stripped 4 bases from V and 2 bases from J, with 10 bases between. Germline values: CDR1 SGHRS, CDR2 YFSETQ. The CDR3 runs 13 residues. The CDR3 is CASSRGNAYEQYF. For the CDR3, the DNA is TGCGCCAGCAGCCGAGGGAACGCCTACGAGCAGTACTTC.

The chain carries TRBV7-2 and TRBJ1-2; D remains ambiguous. The CDR3 is 12 amino acids. Germline V CDR1 and CDR2: SGHTA, FQGNSA. V lost 6 bases to trimming and J lost 2 bases, with 7 bases between them. DNA for the CDR3: TGTGCCAGCAGGCTCGACAACTATGGCTACACCTTC. Amino acids: CASRLDNYGYTF.

This chain links TRBV27 with TRBJ2-4; 9 bases line up with TRBD2. Germline CDR1 and CDR2: MNHEY and SMNVEV (reference sequence). After removal of 5 bases from V and 8 bases from J, the junction contained 13 bases not matched to a gene. CDR3 length: 16 amino acids. In DNA, the CDR3 is TGTGCCAGCAGTCCCCGTGGTAGCGGGGGCCGGGACATTCAGTACTTC. It specifies CASSPRGSGGRDIQYF.

This rearrangement joins TRBV6-5 to TRBJ1-2; a possible D gene is TRBD1 (5 bases). The ends were cut back, 2 bases at V and 2 bases at J, with 9 bases in the middle. There are 14 residues in the CDR3. Looked up from germline, CDR1 is MNHEY and CDR2 is SVGAGI. In nucleotides, the CDR3 is TGTGCCAGCAGTTACAGCCAGGGAAACTATGGCTACACCTTC. Protein product: CASSYSQGNYGYTF.

The chain links TRBV5-1 to TRBJ1-2; D is undetermined. Germline assignment: CDR1 SGHRS and CDR2 YFSETQ. Between the trimmed V and J ends, which lost 0 bases and 4 bases, there was a span of 10 bases. The CDR3 loop spans 14 amino acids. The CDR3 nucleotides read TGCGCCAGCAGCTTGGATGCAGCGAGCTATGGCTACACCTTC. Its translation: CASSLDAASYGYTF.

In its sample, this clone was seen a few times. The chain links TRBV27 to TRBJ2-7; 7 nucleotides match TRBD2. The CDR3 length is 15 residues. CDR1 is MNHEY and CDR2 is SMNVEV in the germline V gene (reference sequence). The V gene end was trimmed by 4 bases and the J gene end by 5 bases; junction bases not matched to a gene: 11. CDR3 amino acids: CASSWGGEGAHEQYF. The CDR3 region has the DNA TGTGCCAGCAGTTGGGGGGGAGAGGGAGCCCACGAGCAGTACTTC.

The chain links TRBV7-2 to TRBJ1-1, with 9 bases identical to TRBD1. Germline CDR1 is SGHTA and CDR2 is FQGNSA. CDR3 length: 13 amino acids. J was trimmed by 7 bases and V by 8 bases; bases with no gene match: 8. The DNA of the CDR3 is TGTGCCAGCGGGGGACAGGGATTGGGTGAAGCTTTCTTT. Its translation: CASGGQGLGEAFF. The entire variable domain, with the rest obtained from reference TRBV7-2 and TRBJ1-1, is as follows: GAGVSQSPSNKVTEKGKDVELRCDPISGHTALYWYRQSLGQGLEFLIYFQGNSAPDKSGLPSDRFSAERTGGSVSTLTIQRTQQEDSAVYLCASGGQGLGEAFFGQGTRLTVV.

The chain recombines TRBV7-3 with TRBJ2-3, with D perhaps matching TRBD1 or TRBD2 (6 bases each). V lost 2 bases and J lost 3, with 12 bases in between. Germline CDR1 and CDR2: SGHTA and FQGTGA. The CDR3 covers 15 residues. In DNA form, the CDR3 reads TGTGCCAGCAGCTTACAGGGGCGGGGAACAGATACGCAGTATTTT. Translated: CASSLQGRGTDTQYF.

This chain links TRBV15 with TRBJ2-1; TRBD1 matches at 7 bases. V shed 2 bases and J 9 bases; nucleotides not matched to a gene: 4. The CDR3 is 13 residues long. Germline CDR1 and CDR2: LNHNV and YYDKDF (reference sequence). CDR3 sequence reads: CATSRITGAEQFF. DNA of the CDR3: TGTGCCACCAGCAGAATCACAGGGGCTGAGCAGTTCTTC.

This chain links TRBV28 with TRBJ1-6; D remains unclear. The CDR3 has 13 residues. V dropped 1 base and J dropped 10 bases, with 8 bases sitting between them. Germline loops: CDR1 MDHEN, CDR2 SYDVKM. DNA of the CDR3: TGTGCCAGCAGTTTATTGACCAAATCACCCCTCCACTTT. The encoded protein is CASSLLTKSPLHF.